The rows below give T cell receptor beta chains drawn from one sample of a study of OX40 agonist ivuxolimab in advanced cancers. The assay was immunoSEQ multiplex PCR, and TCRdb's table has in-frame clones only and misses some. The repertoire consists of about 12,000 clones, with 69% occurring once and the leading ten covering 12%. The sequencing here drew on CD4+ or CD8+ T cells sorted from blood, taken in a trial of the OX40 agonist ivuxolimab. These receptors all stem from an adult with an advanced solid tumor such as melanoma, head and neck, liver or kidney cancer. Each CDR3 is given with its conserved first and last residue. The D gene is left open where the match is weak. A row's size may be missing; if present it is once, few, many or a size class.

TRBJ2-6	.	.	TRBV7-6	TGTGCCAGCAGCTTCAGACCGGGGTCTGGGGCCAACGTCCTGACTTTC	CASSFRPGSGANVLTF
TRBJ2-1	.	TRBD2	TRBV14	TGTGCCAGCAGCCAGGGACTAGCGGGAGGATATTACAATGAGCAGTTCTTC	CASSQGLAGGYYNEQFF
TRBJ2-7	medium-sized	TRBD1	TRBV27	TGTGCCAGCAGACAGGGGAATGGCTACGAGCAGTACTTC	CASRQGNGYEQYF
TRBJ2-1	.	.	TRBV18	TGTGCCAGCTCACCGAGAGACCCCCGGCACTACAATGAGCAGTTCTTC	CASSPRDPRHYNEQFF
TRBJ2-3	.	TRBD2	TRBV29-1	TGCAGCGTTGATGATCGGGGGGTAACAGATACGCAGTATTTT	CSVDDRGVTDTQYF
TRBJ2-2	.	TRBD1	TRBV2	TGTGCCAGCAGTGAAAGGGCAGGGGGAAACACCGGGGAGCTGTTTTTT	CASSERAGGNTGELFF
TRBJ1-1	few	.	TRBV29-1	TGCAGCGTTAACCCTGGGGAAACTGAAGCTTTCTTT	CSVNPGETEAFF
TRBJ2-3	medium-sized	.	TRBV4-2	TGTGCCAGCAGCCAAGAGGATGGGGGGGGGCCAGATACGCAGTATTTT	CASSQEDGGGPDTQYF
TRBJ2-2	medium-sized	.	TRBV28	TGTGCCAGCAGCCCGATCTCCGGGGGCACCGGGGAGCTGTTTTTT	CASSPISGGTGELFF
TRBJ1-1	few	.	TRBV7-8	TGTGCCAGCAGCCTACAAAGTGGCATTCTGAACACTGAAGCTTTCTTT	CASSLQSGILNTEAFF
TRBJ1-4	.	.	TRBV10-3	TGTGCCATCAGTGAGTCTACTAATGAAAAACTGTTTTTT	CAISESTNEKLFF
TRBJ2-1	.	.	TRBV5-6	TGTGCCAGCAGCCCGACTGTGGGGGGGCCTGACAATGAGCAGTTCTTC	CASSPTVGGPDNEQFF
TRBJ2-3	.	.	TRBV4-1	TGCGCCAGCAGCCAAGACCCACCGGGACATATTACAGATACGCAGTATTTT	CASSQDPPGHITDTQYF
TRBJ2-7	.	TRBD2	TRBV6-5	TGTGCCAGCAGTCACGGACTAGCCAAATACGAGCAGTACTTC	CASSHGLAKYEQYF
TRBJ2-1	few	TRBD2	TRBV5-8	TGTGCCAGCAGCTTATGGGCTAGCGGGGGGCTATCCTACAATGAGCAGTTCTTC	CASSLWASGGLSYNEQFF
TRBJ1-5	once	.	TRBV6-1	TGTGCCAGCTACCCAGGACGGACTAATCAGCCCCAGCATTTT	CASYPGRTNQPQHF
TRBJ1-1	.	.	TRBV7-8	TGTGCCAGCAGCACCCGGACTCTCACTGAAGCTTTCTTT	CASSTRTLTEAFF
TRBJ2-2	.	.	TRBV27	TGTGCCAGTCGGGGCAGGGTGTCATCATCCGGGGAGCTGTTTTTT	CASRGRVSSSGELFF
TRBJ2-7	.	TRBD2	TRBV28	TGTGCCAGCAGTTTACTAGCGGGAGGAACCGGCGAGCAGTACTTC	CASSLLAGGTGEQYF
TRBJ2-1	.	.	TRBV5-5	TGTGCCAGCAGCTTGGGACTAGCCTACAATGAGCAGTTCTTC	CASSLGLAYNEQFF
TRBJ2-7	.	TRBD1	TRBV7-2	TGTGCCAGCAGCGCCCGCGGGACAGGAAACGAGCAGTACTTC	CASSARGTGNEQYF
TRBJ1-2	.	.	TRBV19	TGTGCCAGTAGTCCGGCAGCCTATGGCTACACCTTC	CASSPAAYGYTF
TRBJ2-5	.	.	TRBV5-1	TGCGCCAGCAGCTCGAAACAGGTTTTCCGCGAGACCCAGTACTTC	CASSSKQVFRETQYF
TRBJ2-1	few	TRBD1	TRBV6-4	TGTGCCAGCAGTGACTCTCCGGGACAGGGGATTGAGCAGTTCTTC	CASSDSPGQGIEQFF
TRBJ2-1	few	.	TRBV28	TGTGCCAGCAGTTTATTGGATAATGAGCAGTTCTTC	CASSLLDNEQFF
TRBJ2-7	.	.	TRBV7-8	TGTGCCAGCAGCTTAGAGGGGGGCGGCTACGAGCAGTACTTC	CASSLEGGGYEQYF
TRBJ2-2	medium-sized	.	TRBV19	TGTGCCAGTTGCTCCTGGGGGAACACCGGGGAGCTGTTTTTT	CASCSWGNTGELFF
TRBJ2-1	few	.	TRBV9	TGTGCCAGCAGCCAGGGTATTTACGAGCAGTTCTTC	CASSQGIYEQFF
TRBJ2-7	once	TRBD1	TRBV7-1	TGTGCCAGCAGCCCCACGCAGGGGGCGGTTGAGCAGTACTTC	CASSPTQGAVEQYF
TRBJ2-1	.	.	TRBV7-7	TGTGCTAGCAGCTTATGCAGCCAGAGCTCCTACAATGAGCAGTTCTTC	CASSLCSQSSYNEQFF
TRBJ2-1	few	.	TRBV19	TGTGCCAGTAGTATAGGGCCCCTGGAGCTTAATGAGCAGTTCTTC	CASSIGPLELNEQFF
TRBJ2-7	.	.	TRBV19	TGTGCCAGTAGTGGAGGGGGACCCTACGAGCAGTACTTC	CASSGGGPYEQYF
TRBJ2-5	.	.	TRBV6-4	TGTGCCGCATATACAGGTATTAGGGAGACCCAGTACTTC	CAAYTGIRETQYF
TRBJ2-1	once	.	TRBV5-1	TGCGCCAGCAGCCCCGACGGGCCAGCTTACAATGAGCAGTTCTTC	CASSPDGPAYNEQFF
TRBJ2-2	few	.	TRBV6-6	TGTGCCAGCGGCACAGGGAACACCGGGGAGCTGTTTTTT	CASGTGNTGELFF
TRBJ2-1	.	.	TRBV5-4	TGTGCCAGCAGCTTCCGGGGGTCTTCGAATGAGCAGTTCTTC	CASSFRGSSNEQFF
TRBJ1-5	.	.	TRBV15	TGTGCCACCAGCGGAAGGACAGTTCCCCAGCCCCAGCATTTT	CATSGRTVPQPQHF
TRBJ2-7	.	.	TRBV5-6	TGTGCCAGCAGCTTGGTAAGCTACGAGCAGTACTTC	CASSLVSYEQYF
TRBJ1-1	.	.	TRBV5-1	TGCGCCAGCAGCTTGAAAGGAGGGATAACTGAAGCTTTCTTT	CASSLKGGITEAFF
TRBJ1-1	.	.	TRBV15	TGTGCCACCAGCCCCTGGACAGAGAACACTGAAGCTTTCTTT	CATSPWTENTEAFF
TRBJ2-3	.	.	TRBV7-9	TGTGCCAGCAGTCTTAGGGGTCAGGGTACGCAGTATTTT	CASSLRGQGTQYF
TRBJ2-5	.	.	TRBV9	TGTGCCAGCAGCGTCGACGGTAACAGACAAGAGACCCAGTACTTC	CASSVDGNRQETQYF
TRBJ2-7	.	TRBD1	TRBV5-6	TGTGCCAGCAGTTATACAGGGGTCGAGCAGTACTTC	CASSYTGVEQYF
TRBJ2-7	medium-sized	.	TRBV11-3	TGTGCCAGCAGCCCGCGGGACGGCTACGAGCAGTACTTC	CASSPRDGYEQYF
TRBJ2-7	.	.	TRBV10-2	TGCGCCAGCAGTGATACCGGACCCTACGAGCAGTACTTC	CASSDTGPYEQYF
TRBJ2-2	.	.	TRBV7-9	TGTGCCAGCAGCTTAGATGCCGGGGAGCTGTTTTTT	CASSLDAGELFF
TRBJ1-2	.	.	TRBV19	TGTGCCAGTAGTATGGGTGGATACTATGGCTACACCTTC	CASSMGGYYGYTF
TRBJ1-1	.	.	TRBV28	TGTGCCAGCAGTTCTTGGAACACTGAAGCTTTCTTT	CASSSWNTEAFF
TRBJ1-3	.	.	TRBV9	TGTGCCAGCAGCGTAGGAGGGGCTGGAAACACCATATATTTT	CASSVGGAGNTIYF
TRBJ2-7	.	TRBD1	TRBV7-4	TGTGCCAGCAGCTTAGAAGGGGGACAGGGCATTTTCTACGAGCAGTACTTC	CASSLEGGQGIFYEQYF